Below are 28 T cell receptor beta chains sequenced from a single sample in a study of blood T cell repertoires in COVID-19. Here immunoSEQ multiplex PCR was the method, and the copy in TCRdb shows in-frame clones only, minus some. The sample holds approximately 100,000 clones, approximately 70% seen once. The material sequenced was peripheral blood. The receptors originated from a man of 80 years or more with acute or convalescent COVID-19.

This clone is a singleton in its sample. The genes are TRBV5-8 and TRBJ1-3; 7 bases fit TRBD1. V lost 4 bases to trimming and J lost 7 bases; unmatched junction nucleotides: 2. This CDR3 has 12 amino acids. The germline gives CDR1 SGHTS, CDR2 YDEGEE. CDR3 DNA: TGTGCCAGCAGCGTGACAGGGAACACCATATATTTT. It translates to CASSVTGNTIYF.

This chain uses TRBV5-4 with TRBJ2-5; 10 positions agree with TRBD2. The germline CDR1 and CDR2 sequences are SGHNT and YYREEE (reference sequence). With 4 bases clipped from V and 0 bases from J, the junction kept 9 bases outside the gene matches. This CDR3 has 17 residues. The CDR3 region has the DNA TGTGCCAGCAGCCCCGGGACTAGCGCGAAGTACCAAGAGACCCAGTACTTC. Its translation: CASSPGTSAKYQETQYF.

The V gene is TRBV2, the J gene TRBJ2-2; no reliable D call. V lost 7 bases and J 8 bases, leaving 17 bases between the germline ends. The germline gives CDR1 SNHLY, CDR2 FYNNEI. This CDR3 region has 14 residues. This CDR3 reads CASTPGQVTGELFF. Here the CDR3 DNA reads TGTGCCAGCACCCCCGGCCAGGTCACTGGGGAGCTGTTTTTT.

This clone was counted a few times. The chain couples TRBV27 to TRBJ2-1, with TRBD2 identical over 11 bases. The V segment lost 5 bases and the J segment 0 bases; nucleotides outside the gene matches: 6. Germline V gives CDR1 MNHEY, CDR2 SMNVEV (reference sequence). The CDR3 contains 17 residues. The CDR3 DNA sequence: TGTGCCAGCAGTCAATCCCTAGCGGGAGGCTCCTACAATGAGCAGTTCTTC. This codes for CASSQSLAGGSYNEQFF.

The V call is TRBV5-4, the J call TRBJ2-1, with D tentatively TRBD2 (6 bases). The CDR3 totals 16 residues. In germline, CDR1 is SGHNT, CDR2 YYREEE (reference sequence). Trimming removed 0 bases at V and 7 bases at J, with 17 bases between. This chain's CDR3 is CASSLAQGGPTNEQFF. CDR3 bases: TGTGCCAGCAGCTTGGCTCAGGGAGGCCCCACGAATGAGCAGTTCTTC.

CDR3 nucleotide sequence: TGTGCCAGCTCACCATACCGGACATTTAACACCGGGGAGCTGTTTTTT. Its protein product is CASSPYRTFNTGELFF. The rearrangement links TRBV18 to TRBJ2-2; TRBD1 might be the D (5 bases). This CDR3 contains 16 residues. The germline CDR1 and CDR2 sequences are KGHSH and LQKENI. V was trimmed by 2 bases and J by 2 bases, leaving 12 bases between them.

The V gene is TRBV5-1, the J gene TRBJ2-1, with 12 bases lining up with TRBD2. The CDR3 runs 17 residues. Germline CDR1 is SGHRS and CDR2 is YFSETQ. The ends lost 1 base at V and 9 bases at J; junction bases unmatched: 11. The CDR3 DNA is TGCGCCAGCAGCTTGTCCCCCGGGACTAGCGGGCTAGGTGAGCAGTTCTTC. Its translation: CASSLSPGTSGLGEQFF.

The rearrangement uses TRBV5-1 and TRBJ2-2, with 12 bases identical to TRBD2. Germline assignment: CDR1 SGHRS and CDR2 YFSETQ. The trim removed 0 bases at V and 5 bases at J, leaving 5 bases unmatched. This CDR3 is built from 17 residues. In DNA, the CDR3 is TGCGCCAGCAGCTTGGGACTAGCGGGAGTGTCGACCGGGGAGCTGTTTTTT. It encodes CASSLGLAGVSTGELFF.

V gene TRBV6-6 combines with J gene TRBJ2-1; TRBD2 agrees at 10 bases. V dropped 6 bases and J dropped 5; count of bases not matched to a gene: 10. The CDR3 is made up of 16 amino acids. Germline assignment: CDR1 MNHNY and CDR2 SVGAGI (reference sequence). This CDR3 is CASRRSGRAGNNEQFF. In DNA form, the CDR3 reads TGTGCCAGCAGACGGAGCGGGAGGGCCGGAAACAATGAGCAGTTCTTC.

In this sample, this clone turned up a few times. The rearrangement joins TRBV6-2 or TRBV6-3 to TRBJ1-3, with unresolved D. Trimming removed 0 bases at V and 0 bases at J, with 12 bases between. Germline assignment: CDR1 MNHEY and CDR2 SVGEGT. This CDR3 contains 17 residues. The CDR3 loop reads CASSYSTVLRSGNTIYF. The CDR3 DNA reads TGTGCCAGCAGTTACTCCACAGTACTCCGCTCTGGAAACACCATATATTTT.

The rearrangement uses TRBV19 and TRBJ1-1; 7 bases map to TRBD1. The junction had 8 bases not matched to a gene; V was cut back by 1 base and J by 0 bases. Looked up from germline, CDR1 is LNHDA and CDR2 is SQIVND (reference sequence). The length of the CDR3 is 17 residues. The CDR3: CASSIVNRGQMNTEAFF. The DNA for the CDR3 is TGTGCCAGTAGTATAGTCAACAGGGGACAGATGAACACTGAAGCTTTCTTT. Based on the CDR3 plus reference TRBV19 and TRBJ1-1, the full variable domain is DGGITQSPKYLFRKEGQNVTLSCEQNLNHDAMYWYRQDPGQGLRLIYYSQIVNDFQKGDIAEGYSVSREKKESFPLTVTSAQKNPTAFYLCASSIVNRGQMNTEAFFGQGTRLTVV.

The chain carries TRBV5-4 and TRBJ2-3; 9 positions match TRBD2. The CDR3 has 16 amino acids. Germline V gene lookup returns CDR1 SGHNT and CDR2 YYREEE (reference sequence). Trimming at V came to 1 base and at J to 2 bases, leaving 5 bases not matched to a gene. The CDR3 DNA follows: TGTGCCAGCAGCTTGTGGCTAGCGGGACTCACAGATACGCAGTATTTT. Translated, it gives CASSLWLAGLTDTQYF.

This sequence joins TRBV4-3 and TRBJ2-1; 8 bases are a match to TRBD1. This CDR3 contains 15 residues. J gave up 6 bases and V 0 bases, and 4 bases lay outside the gene matches. Germline CDR1 is LGHNA and CDR2 is YSLEER. The CDR3 spells CASSQEGQGGNEQFF. CDR3 sequence (DNA): TGCGCCAGCAGCCAAGAAGGACAGGGAGGCAATGAGCAGTTCTTC.

The chain has TRBV19 and TRBJ2-7, with 11 nucleotides matching TRBD2. CDR1 is LNHDA and CDR2 is SQIVND in the germline V gene (reference sequence). V shed 6 bases, J shed 4 bases, and the junction held 5 bases outside the gene matches. The CDR3 length is 14 residues. The CDR3 here is CASSETSGSYEQYF. DNA of the CDR3: TGTGCCAGTAGCGAAACTAGCGGGAGTTACGAGCAGTACTTC.

This clone was found a few times. The chain is built from TRBV28 and TRBJ1-2; D possibly corresponds to TRBD1 (5 bases). V was trimmed by 5 bases and J by 4 bases, leaving 11 bases between them. CDR1 is MDHEN, CDR2 SYDVKM, per germline. The CDR3 contains 13 residues. In DNA form, the CDR3 reads TGTGCCAGCAGTAAATCAGGGATCTATGGCTACACCTTC. Translated: CASSKSGIYGYTF.

This chain connects TRBV29-1 to TRBJ1-1; the match to TRBD1 covers 8 bases. The germline V gene encodes CDR1 SQVTM and CDR2 ANQGSEA. This CDR3 has 14 amino acids. J was trimmed by 1 base and V by 7 bases; bases with no gene match: 8. CDR3 in DNA: TGCAGCGGATTAACCGGGACAGGGAACACTGAAGCTTTCTTT. Residues: CSGLTGTGNTEAFF. Complete variable domain (other parts from reference TRBV29-1 and TRBJ1-1): SAVISQKPSRDICQRGTSLTIQCQVDSQVTMMFWYRQQPGQSLTLIATANQGSEATYESGFVIDKFPISRPNLTFSTLTVSNMSPEDSSIYLCSGLTGTGNTEAFFGQGTRLTVV.

This clone came up a few times. V gene TRBV7-9 combines with J gene TRBJ2-1, with 9 bases aligning to TRBD2. Germline V gene sequence: CDR1 SEHNR, CDR2 FQNEAQ (reference sequence). This CDR3 is 15 amino acids long. Losses at the gene ends were 4 bases for V and 4 bases for J; bases not matched to a gene: 5. This CDR3 is CASSSPSGVYNEQFF. The CDR3 coding sequence is TGTGCCAGCAGCTCGCCTAGCGGGGTGTACAATGAGCAGTTCTTC.

This CDR3 is CASSLDSFPGELFF. The CDR3 nucleotides read TGTGCCAGCAGCTTAGATAGTTTTCCCGGGGAGCTGTTTTTT. The rearrangement links TRBV11-2 to TRBJ2-2; D is unclear. The CDR3 runs 14 residues. Trimming shortened V by 0 bases and J by 6 bases, and 8 bases separated the two germline ends. In germline, CDR1 is SGHAT, CDR2 FQNNGV.

This rearrangement joins TRBV4-1 to TRBJ2-1; D perhaps matches TRBD2 (5 bases). V shed 2 bases and J shed 12 bases, with 17 bases lying between them. The length of the CDR3 is 14 residues. CDR1 is MGHRA and CDR2 is YSYEKL in the germline V gene. The CDR3 nucleotides are TGCGCCAGCAGCCAACCCCTAGGGCCGAGGGTGCAGTTCTTC. Translation: CASSQPLGPRVQFF.

This chain links TRBV19 with TRBJ2-5; TRBD1 matches at 7 bases. The CDR3 has 14 residues. Germline CDR1 and CDR2: LNHDA and SQIVND (reference sequence). The V segment lost 3 bases and the J segment 8 bases; nucleotides outside the gene matches: 9. The CDR3 protein is CASSIARDSYTQYF. The CDR3 DNA reads TGTGCCAGTAGTATCGCCCGGGACAGCTATACCCAGTACTTC. The full variable domain, completed using reference TRBV19 and TRBJ2-5, is DGGITQSPKYLFRKEGQNVTLSCEQNLNHDAMYWYRQDPGQGLRLIYYSQIVNDFQKGDIAEGYSVSREKKESFPLTVTSAQKNPTAFYLCASSIARDSYTQYFGPGTRLLVL.

About this clone: Germline and junction disagree at one end, which may indicate a read error. The DNA of the CDR3 is TGTGCCAGCAGCCTAAACGCGAGGGAGGGGACTGAGGCTTTCTTT. Translation: CASSLNAREGTEAFF. The V call is TRBV4-2, the J call TRBJ1-1; D may be TRBD1 (5 bases). Germline assignment: CDR1 LGHNA and CDR2 YNFKEQ. CDR3 length: 15 amino acids.

V is TRBV12-3 or TRBV12-4 and J is TRBJ1-2; D unresolved. The CDR3 is 12 residues long. The V gene lost 2 bases and the J gene lost 6 bases, with 7 bases spanning the gap. Written as DNA, the CDR3 is TGTGCCAGCAGTTTATCCGGGAATGGCTACACCTTC. It yields the protein CASSLSGNGYTF.

The rearrangement joins TRBV30 to TRBJ2-5; a weak D match, TRBD2 (6 bases). Per the germline V gene, CDR1 is GTSNPN and CDR2 is SVGIG (reference sequence). Trimming took 3 bases from V and 1 from J, leaving 15 bases between them. This CDR3 contains 15 residues. In DNA form, the CDR3 reads TGTGCCTGGAGCCCCGGCCGGGGACTCCAAGAGACCCAGTACTTC. It encodes CAWSPGRGLQETQYF.

In this sample, this clone turned up a few times. The rearrangement uses TRBV18 and TRBJ1-5; D is perhaps TRBD1 (5 bases). This CDR3 has 14 amino acids. V lost 2 bases, J lost 2 bases, and 7 bases lay in between. CDR1 and CDR2 from the germline V gene are KGHSH and LQKENI. Here the CDR3 DNA reads TGTGCCAGCTCACCAGGGGGGGGCAATCAGCCCCAGCATTTT. Translating gives CASSPGGGNQPQHF.

This chain uses TRBV6-2 or TRBV6-3 with TRBJ2-5; D gene unclear. The V end was cut by 4 bases, the J end by 5 bases, with 11 bases between. Germline-derived CDR1 and CDR2 are MNHEY and SVGEGT. The CDR3 extends over 13 amino acids. The CDR3 reads CASSSTLSETQYF. For the CDR3, the DNA is TGTGCCAGCAGTTCTACCCTATCGGAGACCCAGTACTTC.

The rearrangement joins TRBV6-1 to TRBJ2-4; maybe TRBD2 (5 bases). Deletions cut 7 bases from V and 0 bases from J, with 7 bases between. The CDR3 loop spans 13 amino acids. Germline V lookup: CDR1 MNHNS, CDR2 SASEGT. The CDR3 here is CASMEVAKNIQYF. The CDR3 bases are TGTGCCAGCATGGAGGTAGCCAAAAACATTCAGTACTTC.

Notes on this clone: One end of the junction varies from germline; a read error may be responsible. This chain joins TRBV5-6 and TRBJ1-1; D not certain. Germline CDR1 is SGHDT and CDR2 is YYEEEE. This CDR3 region has 13 residues. For the CDR3, the DNA is TGTGCCAGCAGCACCTGGTCCCGAACTGAGGCTTTCTTT. Residues: CASSTWSRTEAFF.

The J gene is TRBJ1-1, the V gene TRBV5-1; D might be TRBD1 (5 bases). V lost 3 bases to trimming and J lost 3 bases, with 12 bases between them. CDR1 is SGHRS, CDR2 YFSETQ, per germline. The CDR3 has 14 residues. The CDR3 DNA reads as TGCGCCAGCAGCTGGTCAGGGCGAGACACTGAAGCTTTCTTT. Translating it yields CASSWSGRDTEAFF.